The 26 T cell receptor beta chains below all came from one sample that was sequenced in a study of blood T cell repertoires in COVID-19. The assay was immunoSEQ multiplex PCR, and TCRdb's table has in-frame clones only and misses some. The table lists 35,000 to 50,000 clones, about 85% of them singletons. The specimen sequenced was peripheral blood. These TCRs come from a human donor in a cohort sampled during active COVID-19.

The chain uses TRBV5-1 and TRBJ1-6, with TRBD1 matching over 9 bases. This CDR3 contains 15 residues. Germline CDR1 and CDR2: SGHRS and YFSETQ. Unmatched junction bases numbered 8, after V lost 6 bases and J lost 7 bases. CDR3 bases: TGCGCCAGCATATTAGGACAGGGGAGCAATTCACCCCTCCACTTT. Residues: CASILGQGSNSPLHF.

The chain has TRBV2 and TRBJ2-1, with D tentatively TRBD2 (6 bases). The CDR3 totals 12 residues. V lost 9 bases and J lost 7, with 13 bases in between. CDR1 and CDR2 (germline): SNHLY, FYNNEI. CDR3 in amino acids: CARQEGPNEQFF. CDR3 coding DNA: TGTGCCAGACAGGAGGGGCCAAATGAGCAGTTCTTC.

The rearrangement uses TRBV27 and TRBJ1-4; 9 nucleotides line up with TRBD1. The germline V gene encodes CDR1 MNHEY and CDR2 SMNVEV (reference sequence). After removal of 5 bases from V and 3 bases from J, the junction contained 13 bases not matched to a gene. The CDR3 runs 18 residues. The CDR3 spells CASSPLPGTGFSNEKLFF. The DNA for the CDR3 is TGTGCCAGCAGTCCCCTTCCGGGGACAGGGTTCTCTAATGAAAAACTGTTTTTT.

V and J are TRBV18 and TRBJ2-3; TRBD2 is a possible D gene (6 bases). V lost 4 bases to trimming and J lost 3 bases, with 11 bases between them. Germline CDR1 reads KGHSH; CDR2 reads LQKENI. The CDR3 contains 14 residues. The chain's CDR3 is CASSRGSGTDTQYF. The CDR3 bases are TGTGCCAGCTCACGGGGGAGCGGGACAGATACGCAGTATTTT.

This clone turned up a few times. This chain uses TRBV5-1 with TRBJ1-2; tentatively, D is TRBD1 (6 bases). The germline V and J ends were trimmed by 4 bases and 0 bases, with 16 bases remaining between them. The CDR3 loop spans 16 amino acids. Germline CDR1 is SGHRS and CDR2 is YFSETQ. Here the CDR3 reads CASSHGQKPTNYGYTF. The CDR3 nucleotides read TGCGCCAGCAGCCACGGACAGAAACCAACTAACTATGGCTACACCTTC.

The chain links TRBV6-5 to TRBJ1-1; unclear D gene. CDR1 is MNHEY, CDR2 SVGAGI, per germline. The germline V and J ends were trimmed by 5 bases and 0 bases, with 13 bases remaining between them. The CDR3 is 15 amino acids. The DNA for the CDR3 is TGTGCCAGCAGTCCCGGGAGGTACATGAACACTGAAGCTTTCTTT. It yields the protein CASSPGRYMNTEAFF.

V gene TRBV7-9 combines with J gene TRBJ1-1, with 8 bases fitting TRBD1. V gave up 5 bases and J gave up 2 bases; unmatched junction bases: 7. This CDR3 spans 15 amino acids. Germline V gives CDR1 SEHNR, CDR2 FQNEAQ (reference sequence). CDR3 coding DNA: TGTGCCAGCAGCGTAGGACAGGGCGCCAACACTGAAGCTTTCTTT. The encoded protein is CASSVGQGANTEAFF.

This clone has just a few counts. V and J are TRBV11-2 and TRBJ1-1, with 10 bases fitting TRBD1. Looked up from germline, CDR1 is SGHAT and CDR2 is FQNNGV. The CDR3 runs 16 residues. J lost 7 bases, V lost 7 bases, and 15 bases had no gene match. The CDR3 protein is CASISQGTGVTLEAFF. CDR3 in DNA: TGTGCCAGCATCTCCCAGGGGACAGGGGTCACCCTTGAAGCTTTCTTT.

The V call is TRBV6-5, the J call TRBJ1-4, with D possibly being TRBD1 (6 bases). V dropped 2 bases and J dropped 10 bases, with 17 bases sitting between them. Germline assignment: CDR1 MNHEY and CDR2 SVGAGI. This CDR3 has 15 amino acids. The chain's CDR3 is CASSYVVTGKGKLFF. The CDR3 DNA reads as TGTGCCAGCAGTTACGTTGTAACAGGGAAGGGAAAACTGTTTTTT.

The rearrangement joins TRBV5-1 to TRBJ1-3, with 12 nucleotides matching TRBD1. Trimming at V came to 5 bases and at J to 0 bases, leaving 3 bases not matched to a gene. The CDR3 extends over 16 amino acids. Germline V gene lookup returns CDR1 SGHRS and CDR2 YFSETQ. CDR3 DNA: TGCGCCAGCAGAGGGACAGGGGGCGGCTCTGGAAACACCATATATTTT. Protein product: CASRGTGGGSGNTIYF.

This sequence joins TRBV2 and TRBJ1-2, with D unresolved. This CDR3 is built from 12 residues. Trimming cost V 2 bases and J 3 bases, with 4 bases left between them. Germline assignment: CDR1 SNHLY and CDR2 FYNNEI. CDR3 sequence: CASSEPYYGYTF. The CDR3 DNA follows: TGTGCCAGCAGTGAACCGTACTATGGCTACACCTTC.

The chain carries TRBV4-1 and TRBJ2-3; 10 bases are a match to TRBD2. The CDR3 consists of 17 residues. V shed 4 bases, J shed 6 bases, and the junction held 13 bases outside the gene matches. Germline values: CDR1 MGHRA, CDR2 YSYEKL. The CDR3, as DNA: TGCGCCAGCAGCCTTGCCCCTAGCGGGGGCCCTAGGGATACGCAGTATTTT. Its protein is CASSLAPSGGPRDTQYF.

The V and J genes are TRBV5-4 and TRBJ2-1; TRBD1 matches 10 bases. CDR1 SGHNT and CDR2 YYREEE come from the germline V gene (reference sequence). This CDR3 has 16 amino acids. With V trimmed by 5 bases and J by 2 bases, 7 bases remained unmatched. The CDR3: CASRQTTGGAYNEQFF. The CDR3 DNA is TGTGCCAGCAGGCAGACGACAGGGGGCGCCTACAATGAGCAGTTCTTC.

The gene calls are TRBV10-3 and TRBJ1-1; D ambiguous. This CDR3 has 14 residues. The germline CDR1 and CDR2 sequences are ENHRY and SYGVKD. V was trimmed by 2 bases and J by 1 base, leaving 8 bases between them. The CDR3 nucleotides are TGTGCCATCAGTGAGCCACGGGAGAACACTGAAGCTTTCTTT. It translates to CAISEPRENTEAFF.

The chain uses TRBV19 and TRBJ2-3, with 8 bases fitting TRBD2. This CDR3 is built from 15 residues. Germline values: CDR1 LNHDA, CDR2 SQIVND (reference sequence). V was pared by 4 bases and J by 1 base, with 4 bases of the junction left unmatched. The CDR3 loop is CASSTPGLGTDTQYF. In DNA, the CDR3 is TGTGCCAGTAGTACCCCGGGACTAGGCACAGATACGCAGTATTTT.

V usage is TRBV14 and J usage is TRBJ2-2; 8 bases agree with TRBD1. V shed 4 bases, J shed 2 bases, and the junction held 6 bases outside the gene matches. There are 16 residues in the CDR3. Germline V gene lookup returns CDR1 SGHDN and CDR2 FVKESK. The CDR3 region has the DNA TGTGCCAGCAGCCTAAGGACAGGGATTAACACCGGGGAGCTGTTTTTT. This sequence encodes CASSLRTGINTGELFF.

The chain is built from TRBV4-1 and TRBJ2-5, with a weak D call TRBD2 (7 bases). V was cut by 1 base and J by 5 bases, with 20 bases left in between. Germline loops: CDR1 MGHRA, CDR2 YSYEKL. This CDR3 spans 17 amino acids. The CDR3 loop reads CASSQGGGRNVVETQYF. The CDR3 nucleotides read TGCGCCAGCAGCCAAGGGGGGGGCAGAAACGTAGTGGAGACCCAGTACTTC.

The J gene is TRBJ2-7, the V gene TRBV5-1; tentatively, D is TRBD2 (6 bases). V was trimmed by 4 bases and J by 11 bases, leaving 13 bases between them. The CDR3 covers 11 residues. CDR1 and CDR2 from the germline V gene are SGHRS and YFSETQ. CDR3 loop: CASSPWGGKYF. DNA for the CDR3: TGCGCCAGCAGCCCCTGGGGAGGAAAGTACTTC.

V usage is TRBV21-1 and J usage is TRBJ1-5. TRBV21-1 is a pseudogene locus. The CDR3 consists of 17 residues. The CDR3: CASSKGAAGGGYQPQHF. DNA for the CDR3: TGTGCCAGCAGCAAGGGGGCGGCGGGGGGCGGATATCAGCCCCAGCATTTT.

The rearrangement uses TRBV6-6 and TRBJ2-7, with a tentative D call TRBD2 (6 bases). V was shortened by 5 bases and J by 3 bases, with 20 bases between the two germline ends. This CDR3 comprises 16 residues. CDR1 and CDR2 from the germline V gene are MNHNY and SVGAGI (reference sequence). CDR3 protein: CASSRGEGSGNYEQYF. For the CDR3, the DNA is TGTGCCAGCAGTCGCGGCGAAGGTAGCGGAAACTACGAGCAGTACTTC.

The chain combines TRBV30 with TRBJ2-6; 9 bases agree with TRBD1. V lost 2 bases to trimming and J lost 5 bases; unmatched junction nucleotides: 10. This CDR3 is 17 amino acids long. Germline CDR1 reads GTSNPN; CDR2 reads SVGIG (reference sequence). CDR3: CAWSPSIGQGRANVLTF. The CDR3 DNA is TGTGCCTGGAGTCCCTCCATCGGACAGGGGAGGGCCAACGTCCTGACTTTC.

The rearrangement joins TRBV6-5 to TRBJ1-1; no clear D gene. CDR1 MNHEY and CDR2 SVGAGI come from the germline V gene. CDR3 size: 13 residues. V was cut by 8 bases and J by 6 bases, with 16 bases left in between. CDR3 in DNA: TGTGCCAGCCGAATGGACTACAACGCTGAAGCTTTCTTT. Translation: CASRMDYNAEAFF.

The chain recombines TRBV7-9 with TRBJ2-7; 9 nucleotides line up with TRBD2. The V segment lost 5 bases and the J segment 6 bases; nucleotides outside the gene matches: 8. The CDR3 covers 14 residues. CDR1 and CDR2 (germline): SEHNR, FQNEAQ (reference sequence). CDR3 amino acids: CASSQIAGGAEQYF. The CDR3, as DNA: TGTGCCAGCAGCCAAATCGCGGGGGGGGCCGAGCAGTACTTC.

The chain joins TRBV19 to TRBJ2-6; D remains unclear. The ends were cut back, 0 bases at V and 3 bases at J, with 18 bases in the middle. The germline V gene has CDR1 LNHDA and CDR2 SQIVND (reference sequence). The CDR3 length is 19 residues. The CDR3 bases are TGTGCCAGTAGTATAGATCTTAGGCTCCCTTGGAGTGGGGCCAACGTCCTGACTTTC. Amino acid sequence: CASSIDLRLPWSGANVLTF. The whole variable domain, remainder taken from reference TRBV19 and TRBJ2-6, is DGGITQSPKYLFRKEGQNVTLSCEQNLNHDAMYWYRQDPGQGLRLIYYSQIVNDFQKGDIAEGYSVSREKKESFPLTVTSAQKNPTAFYLCASSIDLRLPWSGANVLTFGAGSRLTVL.

The gene calls are TRBV7-2 and TRBJ1-1; TRBD1 agrees at 7 bases. With V trimmed by 5 bases and J by 0 bases, 6 bases remained unmatched. The CDR3 is made up of 15 amino acids. The germline gives CDR1 SGHTA, CDR2 FQGNSA. The chain's CDR3 is CASSRDSYMNTEAFF. The CDR3 DNA sequence: TGTGCCAGCAGCCGGGACAGCTACATGAACACTGAAGCTTTCTTT.

In this sample, this clone turned up a few times. J is TRBJ1-3 and V is TRBV5-1; TRBD1 matches at 7 bases. Germline CDR1 reads SGHRS; CDR2 reads YFSETQ. The trim removed 2 bases at V and 0 bases at J, leaving 5 bases unmatched. The CDR3 is 16 amino acids. The CDR3 here is CASSFGQAFSGNTIYF. In DNA, the CDR3 is TGCGCCAGCAGCTTCGGACAGGCCTTCTCTGGAAACACCATATATTTT.